The rows below give T cell receptor beta chains drawn from one sample of a study of T cell responses to AZD1222 COVID-19 vaccine. Measured with immunoSEQ multiplex PCR; TCRdb has only the in-frame clones, and not every one. Of 200,000 or so clones in the sample, 80% to 95% were seen once. Material: peripheral blood, obtained on day 0 of AZD1222 vaccination. The receptors come from an adult in good health. Both conserved end residues are part of each CDR3. A D gene is named only where the DNA matches it firmly. Expanded clones get a size class; other rows say once, few or many, or leave the size out.

J | D | size | V | CDR3 | DNA
TRBJ1-1 | NA | NA | TRBV25-1 | CASSRPGGSGEAFF | TGTGCCAGCAGTCGGCCAGGAGGGTCGGGCGAAGCTTTCTTT
TRBJ1-2 | TRBD1 | NA | TRBV6-5 | CATFRGTDVNYGYTF | TGTGCCACTTTTCGAGGGACAGACGTTAACTATGGCTACACCTTC
TRBJ2-7 | TRBD2 | NA | TRBV5-1 | CASSHPASGTSGAREQYF | TGCGCCAGCAGCCACCCGGCCTCCGGGACTAGCGGGGCCCGGGAGCAGTACTTC
TRBJ1-2 | NA | NA | TRBV11-1 | CASSFRGGYTF | TGTGCCAGCAGCTTCCGAGGGGGCTACACCTTC
TRBJ2-1 | NA | NA | TRBV6-1 | CASSEQGYEQFF | TGTGCCAGCAGTGAACAGGGCTATGAGCAGTTCTTC
TRBJ2-2 | NA | once | TRBV27 | CASSSFFVLTVNTGELFF | TGTGCCAGCAGTTCTTTCTTCGTTTTGACAGTGAACACCGGGGAGCTGTTTTTT
TRBJ1-1 | TRBD1 | NA | TRBV7-9 | CASSLPGGLTEAFF | TGTGCCAGCAGCTTACCAGGGGGACTCACTGAAGCTTTCTTT
TRBJ1-1 | NA | NA | TRBV7-9 | CASSLGERMNTEAFF | TGTGCCAGCAGCTTAGGAGAGAGAATGAACACTGAAGCTTTCTTT
TRBJ2-7 | NA | NA | TRBV27 | CASSAKPGLPGEQYF | TGTGCCAGCAGTGCCAAACCCGGACTGCCTGGGGAGCAGTACTTC
TRBJ1-3 | NA | NA | TRBV27 | CASRRVAGNTIYF | TGTGCCAGCCGTCGGGTTGCTGGAAACACCATATATTTT
TRBJ2-2 | NA | NA | TRBV12-3/TRBV12-4 | CASNLGLTGELFF | TGTGCCAGCAACCTAGGGCTAACCGGGGAGCTGTTTTTT
TRBJ1-1 | TRBD1 | NA | TRBV6-5 | CASSYSGQGTEAFF | TGTGCCAGCAGTTACTCGGGACAGGGCACTGAAGCTTTCTTT
TRBJ1-1 | NA | NA | TRBV12-3/TRBV12-4 | CASSLVAGTEAFF | TGTGCCAGCAGTTTAGTAGCGGGAACTGAAGCTTTCTTT
TRBJ2-1 | NA | NA | TRBV27 | CASSDYYNEQFF | TGTGCCAGCAGTGACTACTACAATGAGCAGTTCTTC
TRBJ2-2 | TRBD2 | NA | TRBV9 | CASSLGGRGASGSPVGELFF | TGTGCCAGCAGCCTAGGCGGGAGAGGGGCTAGCGGGAGTCCCGTCGGGGAGCTGTTTTTT
TRBJ1-2 | NA | NA | TRBV18 | CASSPTNRLAYGYTF | TGTGCCAGCTCACCCACAAATCGACTAGCCTATGGCTACACCTTC
TRBJ1-1 | NA | once | TRBV19 | CASSILGSGAFF | TGTGCCAGTAGTATTTTGGGATCTGGCGCTTTCTTT
TRBJ2-5 | NA | NA | TRBV5-8 | CASSLSRLAQYF | TGTGCCAGCAGCTTGTCCAGGTTGGCCCAGTACTTC
TRBJ1-2 | TRBD1 | NA | TRBV29-1 | CSAETGENYGYTF | TGCAGCGCTGAGACAGGGGAAAACTATGGCTACACCTTC
TRBJ2-1 | TRBD2 | NA | TRBV20-1 | CSASLTSGGDNEQFF | TGCAGTGCTAGTTTGACTAGCGGGGGGGACAATGAGCAGTTCTTC
TRBJ2-3 | TRBD2 | NA | TRBV7-3 | CASSLTWASGDTQYF | TGTGCCAGCAGCTTAACTTGGGCTAGCGGAGATACGCAGTATTTT
TRBJ2-2 | TRBD1 | NA | TRBV10-1 | CASRGQGYGELFF | TGCGCCAGCAGGGGACAGGGATACGGGGAGCTGTTTTTT
TRBJ1-5 | NA | NA | TRBV12-3/TRBV12-4 | CASTTGGQPQHF | TGTGCCAGCACCACCGGGGGACAGCCCCAGCATTTT
TRBJ1-6 | NA | few | TRBV7-9 | CASTSGTEYNSPLHF | TGTGCCAGCACCTCGGGCACAGAGTATAATTCACCCCTCCACTTT
TRBJ2-1 | TRBD2 | once | TRBV5-1 | CASSLGTSGSNEQFF | TGCGCCAGCAGCCTCGGGACTAGCGGGAGTAATGAGCAGTTCTTC
TRBJ2-3 | NA | NA | TRBV25-1 | CASSDGGTDTQYF | TGTGCCAGCAGTGACGGGGGAACAGATACGCAGTATTTT
TRBJ2-1 | NA | NA | TRBV6-5 | CATEPAWDEQFF | TGTGCCACAGAACCCGCCTGGGATGAGCAGTTCTTC
TRBJ2-1 | NA | NA | TRBV9 | CASSVEGNSYNEQFF | TGTGCCAGCAGCGTAGAGGGCAATTCCTACAATGAGCAGTTCTTC
TRBJ2-1 | NA | NA | TRBV4-2 | CASSQEGTRAYNEQFF | TGTGCCAGCAGCCAAGAAGGGACAAGGGCCTACAATGAGCAGTTCTTC
TRBJ2-1 | TRBD2 | NA | TRBV6-5 | CASSPVAGGHEQFF | TGTGCCAGCAGTCCCGTAGCGGGAGGGCATGAGCAGTTCTTC
TRBJ1-2 | NA | NA | TRBV6-5 | CASSYSWDYGYTF | TGTGCCAGCAGTTACTCCTGGGACTATGGCTACACCTTC
TRBJ1-1 | NA | NA | TRBV2 | CASSVSNTEAFF | TGTGCCAGCAGTGTAAGTAACACTGAAGCTTTCTTT
TRBJ1-1 | NA | NA | TRBV7-2 | CASSSQLNTEAFF | TGTGCCAGCAGCTCCCAACTGAACACTGAAGCTTTCTTT
TRBJ2-5 | NA | NA | TRBV12-5 | CASGLEETQYF | TGTGCTAGTGGATTAGAAGAGACCCAGTACTTC
TRBJ1-1 | NA | NA | TRBV5-1 | CASSGQLNTEAFF | TGCGCCAGCAGCGGACAATTGAACACTGAAGCTTTCTTT
TRBJ1-5 | NA | NA | TRBV19 | CASSIATRMVYQPQHF | TGTGCCAGTAGTATAGCAACCAGAATGGTTTATCAGCCCCAGCATTTT
TRBJ1-1 | NA | NA | TRBV18 | CASSPGLDTEAFF | TGTGCCAGCTCACCCGGGTTGGACACTGAAGCTTTCTTT
TRBJ1-2 | NA | few | TRBV15 | CATSRESEGYTF | TGTGCCACCAGCAGAGAATCTGAGGGCTACACCTTC
TRBJ1-5 | NA | NA | TRBV7-2 | CASSLAASINQPQHF | TGTGCCAGCAGCTTAGCGGCCAGTATAAATCAGCCCCAGCATTTT
TRBJ1-1 | NA | NA | TRBV10-2 | CASSGGGTEAFF | TGCGCCAGCAGTGGAGGGGGAACTGAAGCTTTCTTT
TRBJ2-7 | NA | NA | TRBV20-1 | CSAGGAVEQYF | TGCAGTGCTGGGGGGGCTGTCGAGCAGTACTTC
TRBJ1-1 | NA | NA | TRBV9 | CASSEPGGAGQAFF | TGTGCCAGCAGTGAGCCGGGAGGCGCGGGTCAAGCTTTCTTT
TRBJ1-2 | NA | once | TRBV4-2 | CASSQGSDGYTF | TGTGCCAGCAGCCAAGGGTCAGACGGCTACACCTTC
TRBJ1-1 | NA | NA | TRBV24-1 | CATSPGTTDTEAFF | TGTGCCACCAGTCCAGGGACAACGGACACTGAAGCTTTCTTT
TRBJ2-2 | NA | NA | TRBV7-2 | CASSLVGGTGELFF | TGTGCCAGCAGCTTAGTTGGGGGCACCGGGGAGCTGTTTTTT
TRBJ1-6 | TRBD1 | NA | TRBV19 | CASSRDRGQGSPLHF | TGTGCCAGTAGCAGGGACAGGGGGCAGGGTTCACCCCTCCACTTT
TRBJ1-3 | TRBD1 | NA | TRBV7-2 | CASSLAGTGSGNTIYF | TGTGCCAGCAGCTTAGCCGGGACAGGCTCTGGAAACACCATATATTTT
TRBJ2-3 | TRBD2 | NA | TRBV28 | CASSSLAGGSDTQYF | TGTGCCAGCAGTTCTTTAGCGGGGGGGTCAGATACGCAGTATTTT
TRBJ1-2 | NA | NA | TRBV19 | CASSIGGGPYGYTF | TGTGCCAGTAGTATAGGTGGAGGGCCCTATGGCTACACCTTC
TRBJ2-5 | NA | NA | TRBV10-2 | CASSEAVSRETQYF | TGCGCCAGCAGTGAGGCGGTCTCTCGGGAGACCCAGTACTTC
TRBJ2-1 | TRBD1 | NA | TRBV7-9 | CASSFIQGNYNEQFF | TGTGCCAGCAGCTTTATACAGGGGAATTACAATGAGCAGTTCTTC
TRBJ2-7 | TRBD2 | NA | TRBV3-1/TRBV3-2 | CASSQGGRARGEQYF | TGTGCCAGCAGCCAAGGAGGGAGGGCGAGGGGAGAGCAGTACTTC